One and the same sample provided the 7 T cell receptor beta chains below, sequenced in a study of a mutant IDH1 vaccine in newly diagnosed glioma. The sample's time point: week 11, during vaccination. The investigators gave 300 ug of mutant IDH1 20-mer peptide in each vaccine dose, together with topical imiquimod. Their antigen targets remain unknown. Repertoires were generated with immunoSEQ multiplex PCR, while TCRdb's copy carries only in-frame clones and drops some. The sample consists of about 120,000 clones, around four fifths of them appearing once. The sample here was PBMCs, taken from a glioma patient whose treatment included an IDH1 peptide vaccine. The source of these receptors is a middle-aged man with glioma.

The chain carries TRBV15 and TRBJ1-5; D might be TRBD1 (5 bases). Trimming stripped 0 bases from V and 4 bases from J, with 10 bases between. There are 15 residues in the CDR3. CDR1 and CDR2 (germline): LNHNV, YYDKDF (reference sequence). Here the CDR3 reads CATSRDQGGNQPQHF. In DNA form, the CDR3 reads TGTGCCACCAGCAGAGATCAGGGAGGGAATCAGCCCCAGCATTTT. The entire variable domain, with the rest obtained from reference TRBV15 and TRBJ1-5, is as follows: DAMVIQNPRYQVTQFGKPVTLSCSQTLNHNVMYWYQQKSSQAPKLLFHYYDKDFNNEADTPDNFQSRRPNTSFCFLDIRSPGLGDTAMYLCATSRDQGGNQPQHFGDGTRLSIL.

This clone was detected only a few times. The V gene is TRBV4-3, the J gene TRBJ2-3; no clear D gene. Per the germline V gene, CDR1 is LGHNA and CDR2 is YSLEER. This CDR3 has 16 residues. The ends were cut back, 1 base at V and 1 base at J, with 12 bases in the middle. In DNA, the CDR3 is TGCGCCAGCAGCCAAGCCGACCGGAAGGGCACAGATACGCAGTATTTT. As protein: CASSQADRKGTDTQYF.

V is TRBV30 and J is TRBJ2-6, with 7 bases lining up with TRBD1. Looked up from germline, CDR1 is GTSNPN and CDR2 is SVGIG (reference sequence). This CDR3 spans 18 amino acids. Trimming cost V 1 base and J 1 base; bases outside gene matches: 10. The CDR3 sequence is CAWSGNRGKGSGANVLTF. The CDR3 DNA is TGTGCCTGGAGTGGCAACAGGGGTAAGGGGTCTGGGGCCAACGTCCTGACTTTC.

This clone was seen just once. CDR3 coding DNA: TGCGCCAGCAGCCAAGGCGGGACAGGGGGCTTAAAACTGTTTTTT. Residues: CASSQGGTGGLKLFF. The chain combines TRBV4-3 with TRBJ1-4; 12 bases fit TRBD1. The CDR3 has 15 amino acids. V lost 1 base to trimming and J lost 10 bases; unmatched junction nucleotides: 4. The V gene's germline CDR1 is LGHNA and CDR2 YSLEER.

This clone was seen more than once but under ten times. V gene TRBV4-3 combines with J gene TRBJ2-3, with no clear D. The CDR3 loop spans 13 amino acids. Germline CDR1 reads LGHNA; CDR2 reads YSLEER. The ends were cut back, 4 bases at V and 4 bases at J, with 9 bases in the middle. The CDR3 sequence: CASSRDSADTQYF. The CDR3 bases are TGCGCCAGCAGCCGAGATTCCGCAGATACGCAGTATTTT.

CDR3 in DNA: TGTGCCAGCAGCGTAGGTACACCCGCTAACTATGGCTACACCTTC. Translated, it gives CASSVGTPANYGYTF. This chain joins TRBV9 and TRBJ1-2; the D is unclear. V gave up 0 bases and J gave up 0 bases, with 9 bases separating them. The CDR3 runs to 15 residues. Per the germline V gene, CDR1 is SGDLS and CDR2 is YYNGEE.

The chain employs TRBV5-4 and TRBJ1-4; tentative D call: TRBD1 (6 bases). Germline assignment: CDR1 SGHNT and CDR2 YYREEE (reference sequence). The CDR3 loop spans 14 amino acids. Trimming removed 0 bases at V and 8 bases at J, with 11 bases between. CDR3 DNA: TGTGCCAGCAGCTTGGGGGGGGCGCCCGAAAAACTGTTTTTT. Translation: CASSLGGAPEKLFF.